The 10 T cell receptor beta chains in this list originate from one sample, sequenced in a study of molecular identifiers for immune sequencing clone quantification. TCRdb passed the PCR reads through MiXCR, listing each CDR3 protein once. The sample lists hundreds of thousands of distinct CDR3 sequences, around 25% occurring once. The sequencing input was naive CD8+ T cells from blood, with Jurkat cell RNA spiked in. The subset: FACS-sorted CD8+CD4-CCR7+CD45RA+ naive T cells. These receptors all come from a human donor in good health. Some libraries in this study had Jurkat cell RNA spiked in.

As to this clonotype: This may arise from a read error, as a much more abundant clone is one base away. This chain links TRBV7-6 with TRBJ2-3, with TRBD2 matching 13 bases. J lost 8 bases, V lost 5 bases, and 13 bases had no gene match. Germline CDR1 is SGHVS and CDR2 is FNYEAQ. There are 17 residues in the CDR3. The CDR3 protein is CASSQPLAGGELLTQYF. The CDR3 nucleotides read TGTGCCAGCAGCCAACCACTAGCGGGAGGGGAGTTACTTACGCAGTATTTT.

The chain uses TRBV9 and TRBJ2-1, with 12 bases matching TRBD2. This CDR3 region has 16 residues. Germline-derived CDR1 and CDR2 are SGDLS and YYNGEE. V lost 3 bases and J lost 9; bases outside the gene matches: 10. This chain's CDR3 is CASSGARTSGGPEQFF. CDR3 bases: TGTGCCAGCAGCGGCGCCAGAACTAGCGGGGGGCCTGAGCAGTTCTTC.

This clonotype was counted once. One end of the junction varies from germline; a read error may be responsible. The chain joins TRBV6-5 to TRBJ2-5, with 8 bases fitting TRBD1. Germline CDR1 is MNHEY and CDR2 is SVGAGI. The CDR3 runs to 14 residues. The chain's CDR3 is CASTGTGNQGTQYF. CDR3 DNA: TGTGCCAGCACAGGGACAGGAAACCAAGGGACCCAGTACTTC.

With respect to this clonotype: Since no conserved phenylalanine or tryptophan closes the CDR3, a read error is the likely cause. The rearrangement joins TRBV5-6 to TRBJ2-7, with no clear D. CDR1 is SGHDT and CDR2 is YYEEEE in the germline V gene. Between the trimmed V and J ends, which lost 1 base and 6 bases, there was a span of 5 bases. The CDR3 is made up of 11 amino acids. The DNA for the CDR3 is TGTGCCAGCAGCTTGACCGGCGAGCAGTACTTA. Translating it yields CASSLTGEQYL.

For this clonotype: Being one base from a much bigger clone, this may be a read error. This chain uses TRBV19 with TRBJ2-3; no reliable D call. This CDR3 is 14 amino acids long. CDR1 and CDR2 from the germline V gene are LNHDA and SQIVND (reference sequence). CDR3 DNA sequence: TGTGCCAGTAGTATAGGTCAGACCACAGATTCGCAGTATTTT. This sequence encodes CASSIGQTTDSQYF.

The table lists this clonotype with a few counts. The chain combines TRBV6-5 with TRBJ2-7; 10 bases fit TRBD1. This CDR3 has 17 residues. V dropped 5 bases and J dropped 2; count of bases not matched to a gene: 12. Germline-derived CDR1 and CDR2 are MNHEY and SVGAGI. CDR3 nucleotide sequence: TGTGCCAGCAGTAAACCCTCGGGACAGGGGATCCCCTACGAGCAGTACTTC. It yields the protein CASSKPSGQGIPYEQYF.

This clonotype was recorded many times. This sequence joins TRBV7-9 and TRBJ1-1; 8 bases are a match to TRBD1. CDR1 and CDR2 from the germline V gene are SEHNR and FQNEAQ (reference sequence). CDR3 length equals 14 residues. The J segment lost 7 bases and the V segment lost 1 base, leaving 5 bases of the junction unmatched. In DNA form, the CDR3 reads TGTGCCAGCAGCTTAGGCAGGGGGCTGGATGAAGCTTTCTTT. Its protein product is CASSLGRGLDEAFF.

This chain uses TRBV21-1 with TRBJ2-5; TRBD2 is the table's D call and was not checked against the DNA. TRBV21-1 counts as a pseudogene. The CDR3 length is 15 residues. CDR3 nucleotide sequence: TGTGCCAGCAGCAACTGCGGGTGCGTACAAGAGACCCAGTACTTC. Encoded protein: CASSNCGCVQETQYF.

This chain joins TRBV27 and TRBJ2-3, with D possibly matching TRBD1 (5 bases). V shed 5 bases and J shed 2 bases, with 11 bases lying between them. Germline loops: CDR1 MNHEY, CDR2 SMNVEV (reference sequence). This CDR3 is built from 14 residues. As DNA, the CDR3 is TGTGCCAGCAGTCCCCTAGGGGACACAGATACGCAGTATTTT. It specifies CASSPLGDTDTQYF.

This clonotype was picked up one time. V and J are TRBV12-3 or TRBV12-4 and TRBJ2-2; 8 bases are a match to TRBD2. There are 15 residues in the CDR3. V lost 6 bases and J lost 3; bases outside the gene matches: 6. CDR3 coding DNA: TGTGCCAGCAGCCCCCCGGGGGGGGACACCGGGGAGCTGTTTTTT. Translation: CASSPPGGDTGELFF.